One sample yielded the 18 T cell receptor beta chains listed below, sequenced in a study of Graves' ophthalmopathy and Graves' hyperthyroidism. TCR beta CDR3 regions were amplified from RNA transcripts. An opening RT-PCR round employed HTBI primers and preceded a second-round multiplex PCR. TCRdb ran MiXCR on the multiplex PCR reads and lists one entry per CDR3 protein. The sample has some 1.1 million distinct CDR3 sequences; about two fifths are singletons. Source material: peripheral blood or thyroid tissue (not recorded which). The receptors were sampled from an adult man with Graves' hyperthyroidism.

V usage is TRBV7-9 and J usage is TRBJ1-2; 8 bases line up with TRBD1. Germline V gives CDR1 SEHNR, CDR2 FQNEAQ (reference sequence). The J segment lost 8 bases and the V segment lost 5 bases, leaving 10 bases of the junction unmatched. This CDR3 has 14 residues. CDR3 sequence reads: CASSATDRGRGYTF. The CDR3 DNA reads TGTGCCAGCAGCGCTACAGACAGGGGTCGGGGCTACACCTTC.

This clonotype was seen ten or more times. The CDR3 DNA sequence: TGTGCCAGCGGCCGGGACAGGGTCGCTGAAGCTTTCTTT. Its translation is CASGRDRVAEAFF. This chain connects TRBV7-9 to TRBJ1-1; 9 nucleotides agree with TRBD1. With 8 bases clipped from V and 6 bases from J, the junction kept 7 bases outside the gene matches. Germline loops: CDR1 SEHNR, CDR2 FQNEAQ (reference sequence). The CDR3 loop spans 13 amino acids.

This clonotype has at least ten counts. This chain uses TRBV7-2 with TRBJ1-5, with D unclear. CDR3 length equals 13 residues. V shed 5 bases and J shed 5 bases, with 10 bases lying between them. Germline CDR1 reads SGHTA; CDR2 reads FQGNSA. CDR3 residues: CASSPHNDQPQHF. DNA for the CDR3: TGTGCCAGCAGCCCCCACAACGATCAGCCCCAGCATTTT. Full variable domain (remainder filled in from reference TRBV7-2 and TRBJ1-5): GAGVSQSPSNKVTEKGKDVELRCDPISGHTALYWYRQSLGQGLEFLIYFQGNSAPDKSGLPSDRFSAERTGGSVSTLTIQRTQQEDSAVYLCASSPHNDQPQHFGDGTRLSIL.

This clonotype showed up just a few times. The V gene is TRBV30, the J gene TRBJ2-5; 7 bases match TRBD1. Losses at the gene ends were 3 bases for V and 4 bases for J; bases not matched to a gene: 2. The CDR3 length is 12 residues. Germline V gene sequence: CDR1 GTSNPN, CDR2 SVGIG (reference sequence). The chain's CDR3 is CAWRGGRETQYF. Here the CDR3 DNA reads TGTGCCTGGAGAGGGGGCAGAGAGACCCAGTACTTC.

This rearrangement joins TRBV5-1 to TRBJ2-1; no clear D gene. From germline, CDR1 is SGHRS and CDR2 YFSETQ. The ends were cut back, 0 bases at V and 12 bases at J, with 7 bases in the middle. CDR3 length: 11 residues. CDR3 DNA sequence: TGCGCCAGCAGCTTGGAGTGGTCGCAGTTCTTC. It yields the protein CASSLEWSQFF.

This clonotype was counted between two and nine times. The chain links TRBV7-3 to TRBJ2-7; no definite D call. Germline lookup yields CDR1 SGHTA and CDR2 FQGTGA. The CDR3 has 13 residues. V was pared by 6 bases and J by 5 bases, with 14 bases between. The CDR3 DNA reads TGTGCCAGCAGTGCGGCCGTAGGGCACGAGCAGTACTTC. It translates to CASSAAVGHEQYF.

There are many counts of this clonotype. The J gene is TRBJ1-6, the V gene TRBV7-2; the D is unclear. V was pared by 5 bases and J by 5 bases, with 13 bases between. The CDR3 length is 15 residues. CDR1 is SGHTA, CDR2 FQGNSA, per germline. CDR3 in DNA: TGTGCCAGCAGCCAAACTCGGGCGGATAATTCACCCCTCCACTTT. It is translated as CASSQTRADNSPLHF.

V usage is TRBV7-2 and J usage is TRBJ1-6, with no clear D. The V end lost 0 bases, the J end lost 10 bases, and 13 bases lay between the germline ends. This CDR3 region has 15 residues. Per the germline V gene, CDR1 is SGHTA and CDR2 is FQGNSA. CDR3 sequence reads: CASSLAGRMESPLHF. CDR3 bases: TGTGCCAGCAGCTTAGCTGGACGAATGGAATCACCCCTCCACTTT.

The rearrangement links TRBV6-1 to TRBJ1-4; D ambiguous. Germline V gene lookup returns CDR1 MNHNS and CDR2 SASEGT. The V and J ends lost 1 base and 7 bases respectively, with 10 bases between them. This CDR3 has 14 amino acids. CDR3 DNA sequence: TGTGCCAGCAGTGAAGGCCTGGGTCGTGAAAAACTGTTTTTT. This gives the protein CASSEGLGREKLFF.

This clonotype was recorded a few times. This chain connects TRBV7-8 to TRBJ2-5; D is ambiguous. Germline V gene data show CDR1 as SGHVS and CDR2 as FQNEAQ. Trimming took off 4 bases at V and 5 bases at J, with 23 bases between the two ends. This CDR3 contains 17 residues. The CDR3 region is CASSSHPRGRKGETQYF. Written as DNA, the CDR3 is TGTGCCAGCAGCTCACACCCCCGAGGCAGGAAAGGGGAGACCCAGTACTTC. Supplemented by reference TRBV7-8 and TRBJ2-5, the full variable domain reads GAGVSQSPRYKVAKRGQDVALRCDPISGHVSLFWYQQALGQGPEFLTYFQNEAQLDKSGLPSDRFFAERPEGSVSTLKIQRTQQEDSAVYLCASSSHPRGRKGETQYFGPGTRLLVL.

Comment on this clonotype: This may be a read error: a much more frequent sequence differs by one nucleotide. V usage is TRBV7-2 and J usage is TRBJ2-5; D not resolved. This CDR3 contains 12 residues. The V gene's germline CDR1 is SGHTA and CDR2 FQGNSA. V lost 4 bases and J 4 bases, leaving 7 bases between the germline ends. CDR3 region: CASSWVVETQYF. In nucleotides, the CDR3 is TGTGCCAGCAGCTGGGTGGTAGAGACCCAGTACTTC.

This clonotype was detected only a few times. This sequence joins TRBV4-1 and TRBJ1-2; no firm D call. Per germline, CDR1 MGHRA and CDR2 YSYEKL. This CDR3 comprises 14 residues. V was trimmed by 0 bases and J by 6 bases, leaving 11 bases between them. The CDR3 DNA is TGCGCCAGCAGCCAAGAAAGAGGGTTTGATGGCTACACCTTC. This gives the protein CASSQERGFDGYTF.

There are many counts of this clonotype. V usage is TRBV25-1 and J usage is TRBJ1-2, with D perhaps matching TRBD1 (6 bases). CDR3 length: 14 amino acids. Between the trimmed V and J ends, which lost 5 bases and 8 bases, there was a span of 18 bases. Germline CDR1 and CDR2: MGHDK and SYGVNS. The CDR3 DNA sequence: TGTGCCAGCAGTCCCCCCACCTCAGGGGTCGGCTACACCTTC. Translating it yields CASSPPTSGVGYTF.

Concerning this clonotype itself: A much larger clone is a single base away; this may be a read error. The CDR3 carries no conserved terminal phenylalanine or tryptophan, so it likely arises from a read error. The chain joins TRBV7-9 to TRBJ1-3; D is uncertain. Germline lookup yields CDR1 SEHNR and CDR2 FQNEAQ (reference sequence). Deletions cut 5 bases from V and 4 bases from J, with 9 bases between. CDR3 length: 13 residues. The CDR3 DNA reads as TGTGCCAGCAGCCGACCCACAGGAAACACCATATATTCT. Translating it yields CASSRPTGNTIYS.

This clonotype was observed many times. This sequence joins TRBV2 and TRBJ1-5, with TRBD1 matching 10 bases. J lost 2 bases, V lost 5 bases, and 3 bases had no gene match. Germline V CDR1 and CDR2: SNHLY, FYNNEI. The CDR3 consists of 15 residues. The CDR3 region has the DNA TGTGCCAGCAGTCCCGGGACAGGGGGCAATCAGCCCCAGCATTTT. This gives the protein CASSPGTGGNQPQHF.

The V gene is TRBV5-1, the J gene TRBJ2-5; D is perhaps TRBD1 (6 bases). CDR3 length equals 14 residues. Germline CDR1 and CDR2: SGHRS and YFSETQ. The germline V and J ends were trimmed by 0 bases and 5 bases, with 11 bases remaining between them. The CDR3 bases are TGCGCCAGCAGCTTGGGAAGGGACACGGAGACCCAGTACTTC. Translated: CASSLGRDTETQYF.

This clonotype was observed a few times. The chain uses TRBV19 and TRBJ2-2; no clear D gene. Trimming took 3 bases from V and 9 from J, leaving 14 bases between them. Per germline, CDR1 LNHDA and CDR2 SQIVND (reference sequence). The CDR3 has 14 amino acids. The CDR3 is CASSISDQGRELFF. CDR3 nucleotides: TGTGCCAGTAGTATTTCCGACCAAGGGAGGGAGCTGTTTTTT. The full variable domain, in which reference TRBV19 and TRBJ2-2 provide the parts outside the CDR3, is DGGITQSPKYLFRKEGQNVTLSCEQNLNHDAMYWYRQDPGQGLRLIYYSQIVNDFQKGDIAEGYSVSREKKESFPLTVTSAQKNPTAFYLCASSISDQGRELFFGEGSRLTVL.

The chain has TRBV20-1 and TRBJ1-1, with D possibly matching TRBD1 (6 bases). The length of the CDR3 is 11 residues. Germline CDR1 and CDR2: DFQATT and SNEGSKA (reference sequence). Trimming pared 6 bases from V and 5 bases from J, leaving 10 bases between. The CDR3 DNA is TGCAGTGCATTCACAGGGACTGAAGCTTTCTTT. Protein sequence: CSAFTGTEAFF.